These 16 T cell receptor beta chains originate from one sample sequenced in a study of blood T cell repertoires in COVID-19. Produced via immunoSEQ multiplex PCR; TCRdb's table is partial and in-frame only. The profile covers more than 300,000 clones, with 91% appearing a single time and about 0.9% taken by the ten largest. Input material: PBMCs or T cells enriched from blood (not recorded which). The receptor source for this set is a woman in her thirties or forties who had been exposed to COVID-19.

This chain uses TRBV7-2 with TRBJ1-5; D possibly corresponds to TRBD1 (5 bases). This CDR3 region has 15 residues. V lost 5 bases and J lost 2, with 13 bases in between. The V gene's germline CDR1 is SGHTA and CDR2 FQGNSA. CDR3 protein: CASSLGGRGNQPQHF. The CDR3 DNA is TGTGCCAGCAGCCTTGGGGGGAGGGGCAATCAGCCCCAGCATTTT.

The chain carries TRBV27 and TRBJ1-5; possible D gene TRBD1, 6 bases. Between the trimmed V and J ends, which lost 7 bases and 0 bases, there was a span of 13 bases. The CDR3 spans 15 residues. Germline V lookup: CDR1 MNHEY, CDR2 SMNVEV (reference sequence). CDR3 residues: CASKLGQNSNQPQHF. As DNA, the CDR3 is TGTGCCAGCAAATTAGGACAGAATAGCAATCAGCCCCAGCATTTT.

Notes on this clone: Other nucleotide sequences in the sample specify the same CDR3. The chain couples TRBV7-8 to TRBJ1-2; D is unresolved. The CDR3 has 14 amino acids. Deletions cut 5 bases from V and 0 bases from J, with 10 bases between. Germline-derived CDR1 and CDR2 are SGHVS and FQNEAQ. Here the CDR3 DNA reads TGTGCCAGCAGCCTGGGCCATACTAACTATGGCTACACCTTC. It translates to CASSLGHTNYGYTF.

The V call is TRBV30, the J call TRBJ2-7, with 9 bases that match TRBD2. The CDR3 is 13 amino acids. The germline gives CDR1 GTSNPN, CDR2 SVGIG (reference sequence). The junction had 7 bases not matched to a gene; V was cut back by 4 bases and J by 6 bases. Here the CDR3 reads CAWMKGLAREQYF. For the CDR3, the DNA is TGTGCCTGGATGAAGGGACTAGCACGCGAGCAGTACTTC. The entire variable domain, with the rest obtained from reference TRBV30 and TRBJ2-7, is as follows: SQTIHQWPATLVQPVGSPLSLECTVEGTSNPNLYWYRQAAGRGLQLLFYSVGIGQISSEVPQNLSASRPQDRQFILSSKKLLLSDSGFYLCAWMKGLAREQYFGPGTRLTVT.

V is TRBV15 and J is TRBJ2-2, with 8 bases aligning to TRBD2. V lost 0 bases to trimming and J lost 6 bases; unmatched junction nucleotides: 9. CDR3 length equals 17 residues. Germline CDR1 and CDR2: LNHNV and YYDKDF (reference sequence). CDR3 loop: CATSRDPDSGVSGELFF. CDR3 in DNA: TGTGCCACCAGCAGAGATCCGGATAGCGGGGTATCCGGGGAGCTGTTTTTT.

This clone showed up just once. V usage is TRBV14 and J usage is TRBJ2-1, with 11 bases identical to TRBD2. The length of the CDR3 is 14 residues. Germline values: CDR1 SGHDN, CDR2 FVKESK. J gave up 10 bases and V 2 bases, and 4 bases lay outside the gene matches. CDR3 sequence: CASSQRLAGGEQFF. Here the CDR3 DNA reads TGTGCCAGCAGCCAACGGCTAGCGGGAGGCGAGCAGTTCTTC.

The V call is TRBV7-2, the J call TRBJ2-1; TRBD2 agrees at 12 bases. The length of the CDR3 is 15 residues. V trimming: 4 bases; J trimming: 9 bases; junction bases outside the gene matches: 7. The germline V gene encodes CDR1 SGHTA and CDR2 FQGNSA. In DNA, the CDR3 is TGTGCCAGCAGCTCGTCGACTAGCGGGAGTAGTGAGCAGTTCTTC. It encodes CASSSSTSGSSEQFF.

J is TRBJ1-1 and V is TRBV29-1, with 10 nucleotides matching TRBD1. Germline V gene data show CDR1 as SQVTM and CDR2 as ANQGSEA. The CDR3 totals 13 residues. CDR3 coding DNA: TGCCAGGGACAGGGGTTGAAGAACACTGAAGCTTTCTTT. Its protein product is CQGQGLKNTEAFF.

The CDR3 sequence is CASSPGPTGTEARLFF. CDR3 DNA sequence: TGTGCCAGCAGCCCTGGGCCTACCGGGACAGAAGCAAGGCTGTTTTTT. This chain uses TRBV7-2 with TRBJ1-4; the match to TRBD1 covers 7 bases. Losses at the gene ends were 5 bases for V and 14 bases for J; bases not matched to a gene: 20. Looked up from germline, CDR1 is SGHTA and CDR2 is FQGNSA. CDR3 size: 16 residues.

The chain joins TRBV12-3 or TRBV12-4 to TRBJ1-2, with 9 positions matching TRBD1. This CDR3 spans 13 amino acids. Trimming took 6 bases from V and 8 from J; bases not matched to a gene: 7. This CDR3 reads CASSWDREEGYTF. The CDR3, as DNA: TGTGCCAGCAGCTGGGACAGGGAGGAAGGCTACACCTTC.

The chain employs TRBV10-2 and TRBJ1-5; perhaps TRBD1 as D (5 bases). V shed 2 bases and J shed 6 bases, with 11 bases lying between them. This CDR3 is 14 amino acids long. Germline assignment: CDR1 WSHSY and CDR2 SAAADI. CDR3 loop: CASSEEQGGQPQHF. In DNA, the CDR3 is TGCGCCAGCAGTGAGGAGCAGGGTGGTCAGCCCCAGCATTTT.

J is TRBJ2-2 and V is TRBV5-6; D might be TRBD2 (5 bases). The CDR3 has 15 residues. Trimming shortened V by 0 bases and J by 4 bases, and 10 bases separated the two germline ends. Germline CDR1 reads SGHDT; CDR2 reads YYEEEE. The CDR3 DNA is TGTGCCAGCAGCTTGGATTTCCGGGGCACCGGGGAGCTGTTTTTT. This gives the protein CASSLDFRGTGELFF.

The chain carries TRBV13 and TRBJ2-5, with TRBD2 matching 14 bases. J gave up 7 bases and V 5 bases, and 9 bases lay outside the gene matches. Germline CDR1 PRHDT, CDR2 FYEKMQ (reference sequence). The CDR3 spans 16 residues. The CDR3: CASSPGTSGSQLTQYF. Here the CDR3 DNA reads TGTGCCAGCAGCCCTGGGACTAGCGGGAGCCAACTGACCCAGTACTTC. Drawing the rest from reference TRBV13 and TRBJ2-5, the complete variable domain is AAGVIQSPRHLIKEKRETATLKCYPIPRHDTVYWYQQGPGQDPQFLISFYEKMQSDKGSIPDRFSAQQFSDYHSELNMSSLELGDSALYFCASSPGTSGSQLTQYFGPGTRLLVL.

The V gene is TRBV18, the J gene TRBJ1-1, with TRBD1 matching over 9 bases. This CDR3 has 15 residues. The germline V gene encodes CDR1 KGHSH and CDR2 LQKENI. Trimming at V came to 4 bases and at J to 2 bases, leaving 5 bases not matched to a gene. In nucleotides, the CDR3 is TGTGCCAGCTCACTCCGGGACAGGGCCAACACTGAAGCTTTCTTT. This sequence encodes CASSLRDRANTEAFF.

The V call is TRBV7-9, the J call TRBJ2-6, with 7 bases identical to TRBD2. V shed 8 bases and J 0 bases; nucleotides not matched to a gene: 7. This CDR3 comprises 16 residues. From germline, CDR1 is SEHNR and CDR2 FQNEAQ (reference sequence). DNA of the CDR3: TGTGCCAGCGGCGCGGGAGTGATCTCTGGGGCCAACGTCCTGACTTTC. Protein: CASGAGVISGANVLTF.

This clone was detected only a few times. The chain combines TRBV6-5 with TRBJ2-7, with a tentative D call TRBD1 (6 bases). V lost 0 bases and J 3 bases, leaving 12 bases between the germline ends. CDR1 is MNHEY and CDR2 is SVGAGI in the germline V gene. This CDR3 region has 15 residues. The CDR3 loop is CASSYSMTGDYEQYF. CDR3 nucleotide sequence: TGTGCCAGCAGTTACTCGATGACAGGAGACTACGAGCAGTACTTC.